Below are 18 T cell receptor beta chains sequenced from a single sample in a study of T cell responses to AZD1222 COVID-19 vaccine. The method was immunoSEQ multiplex PCR; TCRdb's version includes in-frame clones alone and lacks a portion of them. Among roughly 120,000 clones listed, roughly 91% were seen once. The source material was peripheral blood, sampled on day 0 of AZD1222 vaccination. The receptor source for this set is an adult in good health.

CDR3 region: CASSPRSHSYEQYF. The CDR3 DNA is TGTGCCAGCAGTCCTCGGTCCCACTCCTACGAGCAGTACTTC. The chain has TRBV11-2 and TRBJ2-7; D unresolved. V lost 6 bases and J lost 0, with 12 bases in between. The CDR3 spans 14 residues. CDR1 is SGHAT, CDR2 FQNNGV, per germline.

The rearrangement uses TRBV29-1 and TRBJ2-7; 8 bases are a match to TRBD2. Looked up from germline, CDR1 is SQVTM and CDR2 is ANQGSEA. The CDR3 consists of 14 residues. J lost 7 bases, V lost 6 bases, and 14 bases had no gene match. Here the CDR3 reads CSVDSSGRKGEQYF. The CDR3 DNA reads TGCAGCGTAGATTCAAGCGGGAGAAAGGGGGAGCAGTACTTC.

This chain joins TRBV7-2 and TRBJ2-1, with TRBD2 matching over 7 bases. After removal of 0 bases from V and 0 bases from J, the junction contained 11 bases not matched to a gene. Germline V lookup: CDR1 SGHTA, CDR2 FQGNSA. This CDR3 is built from 19 residues. CDR3 sequence (DNA): TGTGCCAGCAGCTTAGCTCCCTGGGTTAGCGGGTCCTCCTACAATGAGCAGTTCTTC. It encodes CASSLAPWVSGSSYNEQFF.

The genes are TRBV30 and TRBJ1-2; D unresolved. The CDR3 contains 15 residues. Trimming removed 2 bases from V and 2 bases from J, with 15 bases in between. Per germline, CDR1 GTSNPN and CDR2 SVGIG (reference sequence). CDR3 in amino acids: CAWSTQPDGNYGYTF. Written as DNA, the CDR3 is TGTGCCTGGAGTACACAACCCGACGGAAACTATGGCTACACCTTC.

The chain couples TRBV10-3 to TRBJ2-7; the D gene is possibly TRBD2 (7 bases). Germline CDR1 reads ENHRY; CDR2 reads SYGVKD. The V end was cut by 11 bases, the J end by 0 bases, with 20 bases between. CDR3 length: 15 amino acids. This CDR3 is CAASGAGARSYEQYF. The CDR3 DNA reads as TGTGCCGCCTCCGGGGCGGGGGCCCGCTCCTACGAGCAGTACTTC.

This sequence joins TRBV4-1 and TRBJ1-1; a weak D match, TRBD1 (5 bases). Trimming left V 1 base short and J 0 bases short, with 9 bases between. Germline V gene data show CDR1 as MGHRA and CDR2 as YSYEKL. The CDR3 sequence is 15 residues long. The CDR3 spells CASSQGQYMNTEAFF. The DNA for the CDR3 is TGCGCCAGCAGCCAAGGACAGTATATGAACACTGAAGCTTTCTTT.

J is TRBJ1-2 and V is TRBV28; maybe TRBD1 (5 bases). Germline-derived CDR1 and CDR2 are MDHEN and SYDVKM. V was shortened by 4 bases and J by 6 bases, with 9 bases between the two germline ends. CDR3 size: 12 residues. For the CDR3, the DNA is TGTGCCAGCAGTTCTCAGGGTAATGGCTACACCTTC. Amino acids: CASSSQGNGYTF.

The chain employs TRBV5-6 and TRBJ2-7; TRBD2 might be the D (6 bases). The CDR3 covers 12 residues. Trimming stripped 4 bases from V and 3 bases from J, with 8 bases between. Germline V gene data show CDR1 as SGHDT and CDR2 as YYEEEE. As DNA, the CDR3 is TGTGCCAGCAGCCCGGGGGACTACGAGCAGTACTTC. The encoded protein is CASSPGDYEQYF.

This rearrangement joins TRBV6-5 to TRBJ2-6, with unresolved D. This CDR3 spans 13 amino acids. Between the trimmed V and J ends, which lost 6 bases and 2 bases, there was a span of 5 bases. From germline, CDR1 is MNHEY and CDR2 SVGAGI. For the CDR3, the DNA is TGTGCCAGCAGAGGGCCTGGGGCCAACGTCCTGACTTTC. Its protein product is CASRGPGANVLTF.

The chain links TRBV5-6 to TRBJ1-3; D is perhaps TRBD1 (5 bases). CDR1 is SGHDT, CDR2 YYEEEE, per germline. The germline V and J ends were trimmed by 1 base and 0 bases, with 8 bases remaining between them. The CDR3 totals 15 residues. The CDR3 loop is CASSLLGDSGNTIYF. CDR3 bases: TGTGCCAGCAGCTTGCTAGGGGACTCTGGAAACACCATATATTTT.

The chain recombines TRBV27 with TRBJ2-1; D uncertain. CDR1 and CDR2 from the germline V gene are MNHEY and SMNVEV (reference sequence). This CDR3 region has 12 residues. Trimming cost V 5 bases and J 10 bases, with 12 bases left between them. The CDR3 spells CASSPFGGEQFF. DNA for the CDR3: TGTGCCAGCAGTCCCTTCGGTGGCGAGCAGTTCTTC.

The chain links TRBV12-5 to TRBJ2-7, with 11 bases identical to TRBD1. Trimming removed 0 bases from V and 4 bases from J; junction bases left unmatched: 8. Per germline, CDR1 LGHNT and CDR2 FRNRAP. The CDR3 totals 17 residues. CDR3 sequence (DNA): TGTGCTAGTGGTTTGGTATCGTTGGGACAGGGGGTTTACGAGCAGTACTTC. Translated: CASGLVSLGQGVYEQYF.

This clone was detected once. The V gene is TRBV28, the J gene TRBJ2-7; D not resolved. Deletions cut 5 bases from V and 0 bases from J, with 2 bases between. The CDR3 totals 11 residues. CDR1 is MDHEN, CDR2 SYDVKM, per germline. This CDR3 reads CASSDSYEQYF. The CDR3 coding sequence is TGTGCCAGCAGTGACTCCTACGAGCAGTACTTC. Full variable domain (missing parts from reference TRBV28 and TRBJ2-7): DVKVTQSSRYLVKRTGEKVFLECVQDMDHENMFWYRQDPGLGLRLIYFSYDVKMKEKGDIPEGYSVSREKKERFSLILESASTNQTSMYLCASSDSYEQYFGPGTRLTVT.

This clone has just one count. The chain recombines TRBV6-5 with TRBJ2-7; TRBD2 aligns across 13 bases. J lost 5 bases, V lost 2 bases, and 3 bases had no gene match. The CDR3 is 15 amino acids. CDR1 is MNHEY and CDR2 is SVGAGI in the germline V gene. CDR3 sequence reads: CASSYRLAGGDEQYF. The DNA for the CDR3 is TGTGCCAGCAGTTACCGACTAGCGGGAGGCGACGAGCAGTACTTC.

About this clone itself: The sample has other DNA sequences that encode this CDR3 too. The chain is built from TRBV12-3 or TRBV12-4 and TRBJ1-1, with unresolved D. Trimming removed 1 base at V and 1 base at J, with 4 bases between. The CDR3 loop spans 13 amino acids. Written as DNA, the CDR3 is TGTGCCAGCAGTTTAGGACCGAACACTGAAGCTTTCTTT. It yields the protein CASSLGPNTEAFF.

V usage is TRBV18 and J usage is TRBJ1-1; 7 bases align to TRBD1. The CDR3 is made up of 16 amino acids. V lost 3 bases to trimming and J lost 1 base; unmatched junction nucleotides: 8. CDR1 and CDR2 from the germline V gene are KGHSH and LQKENI. CDR3 in DNA: TGTGCCAGCTCACCCCCCCGGACAGGATCGAACACTGAAGCTTTCTTT. This codes for CASSPPRTGSNTEAFF. Variable domain in full (rest from reference TRBV18 and TRBJ1-1): NAGVMQNPRHLVRRRGQEARLRCSPMKGHSHVYWYRQLPEEGLKFMVYLQKENIIDESGMPKERFSAEFPKEGPSILRIQQVVRGDSAAYFCASSPPRTGSNTEAFFGQGTRLTVV.

This chain uses TRBV29-1 with TRBJ2-3; D may match TRBD1 or TRBD2 (5 bases each). Trimming cost V 5 bases and J 0 bases, with 9 bases left between them. Germline V lookup: CDR1 SQVTM, CDR2 ANQGSEA. CDR3 size: 13 residues. CDR3 DNA sequence: TGCAGCGTTTTGGGGGTCAGCACAGATACGCAGTATTTT. This translates into CSVLGVSTDTQYF.

J is TRBJ1-1 and V is TRBV2; D unresolved. V lost 4 bases and J 11 bases, leaving 14 bases between the germline ends. The germline V gene encodes CDR1 SNHLY and CDR2 FYNNEI. The CDR3 spans 12 residues. The CDR3 coding sequence is TGTGCCAGCAGTGTGGCGGCGACCGAGGCTTTCTTT. Protein sequence: CASSVAATEAFF.